These T cell receptor beta chains were read from a single sample in a study of cytomegalovirus exposure and HLA in healthy donors. Using immunoSEQ multiplex PCR, the repertoire was profiled, and TCRdb retains in-frame clones only, with some absent. The sample carries over 200,000 clones, over 70% recorded once. The sequenced sample consisted of PBMCs. All receptors come from a woman aged 60-75 years in good health and CMV-seropositive. The CDR3 runs from the conserved cysteine through the conserved F or W. Each record gives: D gene, J gene, V gene, clone size, CDR3 protein, CDR3 DNA. A D gene is named only where the DNA matches it firmly. Part of the rows lack a size; the others show once, few, many or a class for expanded clones.

>-|TRBJ1-3|TRBV7-2|once
CASSLTTGSGNTIYF
TGTGCCAGCAGCTTAACCACGGGCTCTGGAAACACCATATATTTT
>-|TRBJ2-5|TRBV7-2|-
CASSFSETQYF
TGTGCCAGCAGCTTTAGCGAGACCCAGTACTTC
>-|TRBJ2-3|TRBV9|few
CASSPAGLADTQYF
TGTGCCAGCAGCCCCGCGGGGCTGGCAGATACGCAGTATTTT
>TRBD2|TRBJ2-1|TRBV7-9|-
CASSLSSGPYNEQFF
TGTGCCAGCAGCCTATCTAGCGGCCCCTACAATGAGCAGTTCTTC
>TRBD1|TRBJ1-2|TRBV4-1|-
CASSRGTGGVNYGYTF
TGCGCCAGCAGCCGGGGTACAGGGGGCGTCAACTATGGCTACACCTTC
>-|TRBJ2-1|TRBV30|-
CAWSLGQGEQFF
TGTGCCTGGAGCCTCGGCCAGGGAGAGCAGTTCTTC
>TRBD1|TRBJ2-7|TRBV11-2|-
CASSATLGTVTSYEQYF
TGTGCCAGCAGCGCAACCTTAGGGACAGTTACCTCCTACGAGCAGTACTTC
>-|TRBJ2-2|TRBV4-2|-
CASSQVSPNTGELFF
TGTGCCAGCAGCCAAGTATCTCCCAACACCGGGGAGCTGTTTTTT
>-|TRBJ1-5|TRBV28|-
CASSSGDGQPQHF
TGTGCCAGCAGTTCAGGGGACGGTCAGCCCCAGCATTTT
>TRBD2|TRBJ2-2|TRBV5-1|-
CASSTAGGFTGELFF
TGCGCCAGCAGCACGGCGGGGGGTTTCACCGGGGAGCTGTTTTTT
>-|TRBJ2-7|TRBV9|-
CASSVVRDSYEQYF
TGTGCCAGCAGCGTAGTGCGGGACTCCTACGAGCAGTACTTC
>TRBD2|TRBJ2-1|TRBV18|-
CASSPPGLAGYNEQFF
TGTGCCAGCTCACCGCCGGGACTAGCGGGCTACAATGAGCAGTTCTTC
>TRBD2|TRBJ2-1|TRBV7-2|-
CASSSPGLAVSSSYNEQFF
TGTGCCAGCAGCTCTCCGGGACTAGCGGTTTCTAGCTCCTACAATGAGCAGTTCTTC
>TRBD1|TRBJ1-1|TRBV5-5|-
CASSQQGATEAFF
TGTGCCAGCAGCCAACAGGGGGCTACTGAAGCTTTCTTT
>TRBD2|TRBJ2-7|TRBV5-1|-
CASSFTPTSGTYEQYF
TGCGCCAGCAGCTTCACCCCGACTAGCGGAACCTACGAGCAGTACTTC
>TRBD1|TRBJ1-1|TRBV5-1|few
CASGTGAAEAFF
TGCGCCAGCGGGACAGGGGCTGCTGAAGCTTTCTTT
>TRBD1|TRBJ2-7|TRBV28|few
CASSLLTGVGEQYF
TGTGCCAGCAGTTTATTAACAGGGGTGGGCGAGCAGTACTTC
>-|TRBJ1-5|TRBV7-9|once
CASSLAYAGGETIQPQHF
TGTGCCAGCAGCTTAGCTTATGCGGGGGGCGAAACTATCCAGCCCCAGCATTTT
>-|TRBJ2-6|TRBV7-9|-
CASSTQDSGANVLTF
TGTGCCAGCAGCACACAGGACTCTGGGGCCAACGTCCTGACTTTC
>-|TRBJ2-3|TRBV25-1|-
CASSEEGDGTDTQYF
TGTGCCAGCAGTGAAGAAGGGGATGGCACAGATACGCAGTATTTT
>-|TRBJ1-2|TRBV19|-
CASTLWGGGYTF
TGTGCCAGCACACTTTGGGGAGGTGGCTACACCTTC
>TRBD2|TRBJ2-2|TRBV2|-
CASSDRLAAGELFF
TGTGCCAGCAGTGACCGACTAGCGGCGGGGGAGCTGTTTTTT
>-|TRBJ2-1|TRBV5-1|-
CASSLEGVSYNEQFF
TGCGCCAGCAGCTTGGAGGGGGTTTCCTACAATGAGCAGTTCTTC
>-|TRBJ2-2|TRBV5-1|-
CASQGQYFGGELFF
TGCGCCAGCCAAGGACAGTACTTCGGTGGGGAGCTGTTTTTT
>-|TRBJ2-1|TRBV18|-
CASSPPALNEQFF
TGTGCCAGCTCACCACCGGCCTTAAATGAGCAGTTCTTC
>-|TRBJ1-1|TRBV15|-
CATSLNTEAFF
TGTGCCACCAGCCTTAACACTGAAGCTTTCTTT
>-|TRBJ2-5|TRBV18|-
CASSPMGTRETQYF
TGTGCCAGCTCACCGATGGGGACTCGGGAGACCCAGTACTTC
>TRBD2|TRBJ2-1|TRBV5-1|-
CASSRTRREGNEQFF
TGCGCCAGCAGCAGGACTCGCCGGGAGGGCAATGAGCAGTTCTTC
>TRBD1|TRBJ2-1|TRBV28|-
CASRRTGGDNEQFF
TGTGCCAGCCGCCGGACAGGGGGGGACAATGAGCAGTTCTTC
>-|TRBJ1-1|TRBV2|-
CASMVSGVETEAFF
TGTGCCAGCATGGTTTCAGGGGTTGAGACTGAAGCTTTCTTT
>TRBD1|TRBJ2-2|TRBV5-1|-
CASSPPRTGLTGELFF
TGCGCCAGCAGCCCTCCTAGGACAGGGCTTACCGGGGAGCTGTTTTTT
>-|TRBJ1-1|TRBV2|few
CASIGGHPNTEAFF
TGTGCCAGCATAGGCGGACATCCGAACACTGAAGCTTTCTTT
>-|TRBJ1-4|TRBV2|-
CASSAQGRSEKLFF
TGTGCCAGCAGTGCTCAGGGGCGGTCTGAAAAACTGTTTTTT
>-|TRBJ1-4|TRBV19|-
CASKPDGGPHNEKLFF
TGTGCCAGTAAACCGGACGGGGGGCCGCATAATGAAAAACTGTTTTTT
>-|TRBJ1-1|TRBV5-1|-
CASSVDPQVGVEAFF
TGCGCCAGCAGCGTTGATCCTCAGGTCGGGGTTGAAGCTTTCTTT
>-|TRBJ2-7|TRBV7-7|once
CASSEGAQSYEQYF
TGTGCCAGCAGCGAAGGGGCACAAAGCTACGAGCAGTACTTC
>TRBD1|TRBJ2-4|TRBV5-1|-
CASSLGQGTQNIQYF
TGCGCCAGCAGCTTAGGACAGGGGACTCAAAACATTCAGTACTTC
>TRBD1|TRBJ1-1|TRBV29-1|-
CSGSTGGNTEAFF
TGCAGCGGCTCGACAGGGGGAAACACTGAAGCTTTCTTT
>TRBD2|TRBJ2-7|TRBV6-1|-
CASSEEAGATYEQYF
TGTGCCAGCAGTGAAGAAGCGGGAGCCACCTACGAGCAGTACTTC
>-|TRBJ1-5|TRBV27|-
CASSKGVWNQPQHF
TGTGCCAGCAGTAAGGGGGTATGGAATCAGCCCCAGCATTTT
>-|TRBJ2-7|TRBV13|-
CASSLRGNSYEQYF
TGTGCCAGCAGCTTACGCGGGAACTCCTACGAGCAGTACTTC
>TRBD1|TRBJ1-1|TRBV2|few
CASIRTGNTEAFF
TGTGCCAGCATAAGGACAGGGAACACTGAAGCTTTCTTT